These T cell receptor beta chains were read from a single sample in a study of cytomegalovirus exposure and HLA in healthy donors. Assay: immunoSEQ multiplex PCR; the TCRdb copy retains only in-frame clones and omits some. The sample holds under 150,000 clones, about 68% seen once. Sequencing was performed on PBMCs. The origin of the receptors is a woman in her 40s in good health and CMV-seropositive. CDR3s include the opening cysteine and the closing phenylalanine or tryptophan. Fields, in order: clone size, D gene, CDR3 length, J gene, V gene, CDR3 DNA, CDR3 protein. The D gene is left open where the match is weak. Not every row has a clone size; where given, it reads once, few, many or a size class.

clone_size: .
d_call: .
cdr3_length: 18
j_call: TRBJ1-2
v_call: TRBV2
cdr3_nt: TGTGCCAGCAGTTTCTGGAGTATGACAGTTGGAGACTTCTATGGCTACACCTTC
cdr3_aa: CASSFWSMTVGDFYGYTF

clone_size: .
d_call: .
cdr3_length: 12
j_call: TRBJ1-2
v_call: TRBV19
cdr3_nt: TGTGCCAGTATAAAGTCAGGGGACGGCTACACCTTC
cdr3_aa: CASIKSGDGYTF

clone_size: few
d_call: .
cdr3_length: 13
j_call: TRBJ1-1
v_call: TRBV11-2
cdr3_nt: TGTGCCAGCAGCGGGGGCAGCAACACTGAAGCTTTCTTT
cdr3_aa: CASSGGSNTEAFF

clone_size: .
d_call: TRBD1
cdr3_length: 13
j_call: TRBJ2-7
v_call: TRBV27
cdr3_nt: TGTGCCAGCCAAACAGGGGGGTCCTACGAGCAGTACTTC
cdr3_aa: CASQTGGSYEQYF

clone_size: few
d_call: .
cdr3_length: 15
j_call: TRBJ1-1
v_call: TRBV5-1
cdr3_nt: TGCGCCAGCAGCTTGGATGGCAGGAAGAACACTGAAGCTTTCTTT
cdr3_aa: CASSLDGRKNTEAFF

clone_size: few
d_call: TRBD2
cdr3_length: 16
j_call: TRBJ2-2
v_call: TRBV7-6
cdr3_nt: TGTGCCAGCAGCCCCGCGGGGGGGCTGAACACCGGGGAGCTGTTTTTT
cdr3_aa: CASSPAGGLNTGELFF

clone_size: .
d_call: .
cdr3_length: 14
j_call: TRBJ2-7
v_call: TRBV9
cdr3_nt: TGTGCCAGCAGCGTAGGGGGGGAGAGCTACGAGCAGTACTTC
cdr3_aa: CASSVGGESYEQYF

clone_size: .
d_call: TRBD1
cdr3_length: 15
j_call: TRBJ1-2
v_call: TRBV5-4
cdr3_nt: TGTGCCAGCAGCTCCGGGACAGAGTTATACTATGGCTACACCTTC
cdr3_aa: CASSSGTELYYGYTF

clone_size: .
d_call: .
cdr3_length: 16
j_call: TRBJ2-5
v_call: TRBV29-1
cdr3_nt: TGCAGCGTTGTATATGTCTGGGCCCAAGGTCGGGAGACCCAGTACTTC
cdr3_aa: CSVVYVWAQGRETQYF

clone_size: few
d_call: TRBD2
cdr3_length: 15
j_call: TRBJ2-7
v_call: TRBV5-4
cdr3_nt: TGTGCCAGCAGCTTCGGTACTAGCGGGGGCTACGAGCAGTACTTC
cdr3_aa: CASSFGTSGGYEQYF

clone_size: .
d_call: .
cdr3_length: 13
j_call: TRBJ2-1
v_call: TRBV9
cdr3_nt: TGTGCCAGCAGCGGAGAGAGCTACAATGAGCAGTTCTTC
cdr3_aa: CASSGESYNEQFF

clone_size: .
d_call: TRBD2
cdr3_length: 15
j_call: TRBJ2-7
v_call: TRBV5-1
cdr3_nt: TGCGCCAGCAGCTTGACGGTAGCGGGTTCCTACGAGCAGTACTTC
cdr3_aa: CASSLTVAGSYEQYF

clone_size: .
d_call: .
cdr3_length: 14
j_call: TRBJ2-2
v_call: TRBV5-1
cdr3_nt: TGCGCCAGCAGCCTGTTTACGAACACCGGGGAGCTGTTTTTT
cdr3_aa: CASSLFTNTGELFF

clone_size: few
d_call: TRBD1
cdr3_length: 18
j_call: TRBJ1-5
v_call: TRBV19
cdr3_nt: TGTGCCAGTAGTATAGGTTGGGGGGACAGCAAGTATCATGGGGCCCAGCATTTT
cdr3_aa: CASSIGWGDSKYHGAQHF

clone_size: .
d_call: .
cdr3_length: 14
j_call: TRBJ1-5
v_call: TRBV7-9
cdr3_nt: TGTGCCAGCAGCCTGGGGCAGGGTGGTCAGCCCCAGCATTTT
cdr3_aa: CASSLGQGGQPQHF

clone_size: .
d_call: TRBD2
cdr3_length: 18
j_call: TRBJ2-1
v_call: TRBV7-6
cdr3_nt: TGTGCCAGCAGCTTAGAAGGAGGACTAGCGGGAGTAATTCATGAGCAGTTCTTC
cdr3_aa: CASSLEGGLAGVIHEQFF

clone_size: .
d_call: .
cdr3_length: 13
j_call: TRBJ1-2
v_call: TRBV6-1
cdr3_nt: TGTGCCAGCAGCCCATCAGACTTCTATGGCTACACCTTC
cdr3_aa: CASSPSDFYGYTF

clone_size: few
d_call: .
cdr3_length: 12
j_call: TRBJ1-5
v_call: TRBV19
cdr3_nt: TGTGCCAGTATGGAGGGAAATCAGCCCCAGCATTTT
cdr3_aa: CASMEGNQPQHF

clone_size: .
d_call: .
cdr3_length: 16
j_call: TRBJ2-7
v_call: TRBV21-1
cdr3_nt: TGTGCCAGCAGCAAAGCGCGGGGACAGGTAATCTCAGAGCAGTACTTC
cdr3_aa: CASSKARGQVISEQYF

clone_size: .
d_call: .
cdr3_length: 11
j_call: TRBJ1-1
v_call: TRBV29-1
cdr3_nt: TGCAGCGTTGAAGAGGGCCCTGAAGCTTTCTTT
cdr3_aa: CSVEEGPEAFF

clone_size: few
d_call: .
cdr3_length: 15
j_call: TRBJ2-1
v_call: TRBV23-1
cdr3_nt: TGCGCCAGCAGTCCCTCCGGGACACCGTACAATGAGCAGTTCTTC
cdr3_aa: CASSPSGTPYNEQFF

clone_size: .
d_call: .
cdr3_length: 15
j_call: TRBJ1-1
v_call: TRBV18
cdr3_nt: TGTGCCAGCTCTCAGGGAGGGGTAGTGAACACTGAAGCTTTCTTT
cdr3_aa: CASSQGGVVNTEAFF

clone_size: few
d_call: TRBD2
cdr3_length: 15
j_call: TRBJ2-5
v_call: TRBV7-6
cdr3_nt: TGTGCCAGCAGCCCAGGACTAGCGGGAGTGGAGACCCAGTACTTC
cdr3_aa: CASSPGLAGVETQYF

clone_size: .
d_call: TRBD2
cdr3_length: 13
j_call: TRBJ2-3
v_call: TRBV2
cdr3_nt: TGTGCCGTTAAGACTAGCGGGACAGATACGCAGTATTTT
cdr3_aa: CAVKTSGTDTQYF

clone_size: .
d_call: .
cdr3_length: 13
j_call: TRBJ2-5
v_call: TRBV4-2
cdr3_nt: TGTGCCAGCAGCCAAGACAGGGGAGAGACCCAGTACTTC
cdr3_aa: CASSQDRGETQYF

clone_size: .
d_call: TRBD1
cdr3_length: 14
j_call: TRBJ1-2
v_call: TRBV13
cdr3_nt: TGTGCCAGCAGCTTAGGGACAGGGAACTATGGCTACACCTTC
cdr3_aa: CASSLGTGNYGYTF

clone_size: .
d_call: .
cdr3_length: 15
j_call: TRBJ1-5
v_call: TRBV12-5
cdr3_nt: TGTGCTAGTGGTTTGGGGAGTGTTTGGAATCAGCCCCAGCATTTT
cdr3_aa: CASGLGSVWNQPQHF

clone_size: .
d_call: TRBD1
cdr3_length: 14
j_call: TRBJ2-3
v_call: TRBV9
cdr3_nt: TGTGCCAGCAACACACCGGGACAGGGCAGTACGCAGTATTTT
cdr3_aa: CASNTPGQGSTQYF

clone_size: .
d_call: .
cdr3_length: 13
j_call: TRBJ2-7
v_call: TRBV6-5
cdr3_nt: TGTGCCAGCAGTTACTCGAGCAGGGGCGAGCAGTACTTC
cdr3_aa: CASSYSSRGEQYF

clone_size: once
d_call: .
cdr3_length: 13
j_call: TRBJ2-1
v_call: TRBV6-5
cdr3_nt: TGTGCCAGCAGTTACTCGACTTACAATGAGCAGTTCTTC
cdr3_aa: CASSYSTYNEQFF

clone_size: .
d_call: .
cdr3_length: 13
j_call: TRBJ1-5
v_call: TRBV6-5
cdr3_nt: TGTGCCAGCACTGGGACACCCAATCAGCCCCAGCATTTT
cdr3_aa: CASTGTPNQPQHF

clone_size: .
d_call: .
cdr3_length: 15
j_call: TRBJ1-2
v_call: TRBV6-1
cdr3_nt: TGTGCCAGCAGTGAATGGTTACAGGGCTCCTATGGCTACACCTTC
cdr3_aa: CASSEWLQGSYGYTF

clone_size: .
d_call: .
cdr3_length: 15
j_call: TRBJ1-1
v_call: TRBV4-1
cdr3_nt: TGCGCCAGCAGCCGAGCGGTTCGGGCCCGATCTGAAGCTTTCTTT
cdr3_aa: CASSRAVRARSEAFF

clone_size: once
d_call: TRBD1
cdr3_length: 13
j_call: TRBJ2-7
v_call: TRBV7-3
cdr3_nt: TGTGCCAGCAGCGTTTCAGGGGGCTACGAGCAGTACTTC
cdr3_aa: CASSVSGGYEQYF

clone_size: .
d_call: TRBD2
cdr3_length: 16
j_call: TRBJ2-5
v_call: TRBV7-9
cdr3_nt: TGTGCCAGCAGGACTAGCGGGGCCGCCCTTCAAGAGACCCAGTACTTC
cdr3_aa: CASRTSGAALQETQYF

clone_size: .
d_call: .
cdr3_length: 14
j_call: TRBJ1-2
v_call: TRBV25-1
cdr3_nt: TGTGCCAGCAGTGAATCAGTGACTGACGATGGCTACACCTTC
cdr3_aa: CASSESVTDDGYTF

clone_size: .
d_call: .
cdr3_length: 12
j_call: TRBJ2-7
v_call: TRBV11-1
cdr3_nt: TGTGCCAGCAGCCTGACAAGGTACGAGCAGTACTTC
cdr3_aa: CASSLTRYEQYF

clone_size: .
d_call: .
cdr3_length: 12
j_call: TRBJ2-7
v_call: TRBV5-6
cdr3_nt: TGTGCCAGCAGCTCGCAGGGCTACGAGCAGTACTTC
cdr3_aa: CASSSQGYEQYF

clone_size: .
d_call: .
cdr3_length: 13
j_call: TRBJ1-5
v_call: TRBV6-1
cdr3_nt: TGTGCCAGCACCCGAGGGTGGGATCAGCCCCAGCATTTT
cdr3_aa: CASTRGWDQPQHF

clone_size: .
d_call: TRBD1
cdr3_length: 19
j_call: TRBJ1-2
v_call: TRBV13
cdr3_nt: TGTGCCAGCAGCTCTTACCGACTCCAACGGACAGGGGAGAACTATGGCTACACCTTC
cdr3_aa: CASSSYRLQRTGENYGYTF

clone_size: once
d_call: TRBD1
cdr3_length: 11
j_call: TRBJ1-2
v_call: TRBV30
cdr3_nt: TGTGCCTGGAGTACACAGGGGGGCTACACCTTC
cdr3_aa: CAWSTQGGYTF

clone_size: .
d_call: .
cdr3_length: 14
j_call: TRBJ1-1
v_call: TRBV5-1
cdr3_nt: TGCGCCAGCAGCTTGGTCCCAGGGACAACTGAAGCTTTCTTT
cdr3_aa: CASSLVPGTTEAFF

clone_size: .
d_call: .
cdr3_length: 17
j_call: TRBJ2-1
v_call: TRBV7-3
cdr3_nt: TGTGCCAGCAGCTTACTGGGCGGGTCTGGCTCCTACAATGAGCAGTTCTTC
cdr3_aa: CASSLLGGSGSYNEQFF

clone_size: few
d_call: .
cdr3_length: 12
j_call: TRBJ1-3
v_call: TRBV30
cdr3_nt: TGTGCCTGGGCAGGGCTTGGAAACACCATATATTTT
cdr3_aa: CAWAGLGNTIYF

clone_size: .
d_call: TRBD1
cdr3_length: 18
j_call: TRBJ1-2
v_call: TRBV27
cdr3_nt: TGTGCCAGCAGTTTACCACAGGACAGGAACCCACACTCCTATGGCTACACCTTC
cdr3_aa: CASSLPQDRNPHSYGYTF

clone_size: .
d_call: TRBD1
cdr3_length: 17
j_call: TRBJ1-1
v_call: TRBV11-2
cdr3_nt: TGTGCCAGCAGCTTAGGTTACAGGGGGGAGGAGAACACTGAAGCTTTCTTT
cdr3_aa: CASSLGYRGEENTEAFF

clone_size: once
d_call: .
cdr3_length: 15
j_call: TRBJ1-1
v_call: TRBV5-6
cdr3_nt: TGTGCCAGCAGCTTGGGAGCGGGGCGGAACACTGAAGCTTTCTTT
cdr3_aa: CASSLGAGRNTEAFF

clone_size: .
d_call: .
cdr3_length: 13
j_call: TRBJ2-1
v_call: TRBV18
cdr3_nt: TGTGCCAGCTCACCGGGAGATTACAATGAGCAGTTCTTC
cdr3_aa: CASSPGDYNEQFF

clone_size: .
d_call: TRBD1
cdr3_length: 15
j_call: TRBJ2-7
v_call: TRBV6-5
cdr3_nt: TGTGCCAGCAGTCCCACCGGGACAGGGGCTGCCGAGCAGTACTTC
cdr3_aa: CASSPTGTGAAEQYF

clone_size: .
d_call: TRBD1
cdr3_length: 16
j_call: TRBJ1-4
v_call: TRBV28
cdr3_nt: TGTGCCAGCAGTCGATTACAGGGGGTCCGTAATGAAAAACTGTTTTTT
cdr3_aa: CASSRLQGVRNEKLFF

clone_size: .
d_call: TRBD2
cdr3_length: 16
j_call: TRBJ2-3
v_call: TRBV13
cdr3_nt: TGTGCCAGCAGCTTCTGGGGCGGGGGGGCAGGAGATACGCAGTATTTT
cdr3_aa: CASSFWGGGAGDTQYF

clone_size: .
d_call: TRBD2
cdr3_length: 15
j_call: TRBJ2-7
v_call: TRBV7-3
cdr3_nt: TGTGCCAGCAGCCCGGCGGGGACTAGCGGCTACGAGCAGTACTTC
cdr3_aa: CASSPAGTSGYEQYF

clone_size: once
d_call: .
cdr3_length: 13
j_call: TRBJ2-7
v_call: TRBV19
cdr3_nt: TGTGCCAGTACCAACCGTGGGGCGATCGAGCAGTACTTC
cdr3_aa: CASTNRGAIEQYF

clone_size: .
d_call: .
cdr3_length: 14
j_call: TRBJ1-2
v_call: TRBV5-6
cdr3_nt: TGTGCCAGCAGCTTGGCGGGGGGCCGGTATGGCTACACCTTC
cdr3_aa: CASSLAGGRYGYTF

clone_size: .
d_call: .
cdr3_length: 15
j_call: TRBJ1-5
v_call: TRBV7-2
cdr3_nt: TGTGCCAGCAGCCTTCTACCGTCAGGGAATCAGCCCCAGCATTTT
cdr3_aa: CASSLLPSGNQPQHF